This TCR beta chain was sequenced during a study of cytomegalovirus exposure and HLA in healthy donors. Using immunoSEQ multiplex PCR, the repertoire was profiled, and TCRdb retains in-frame clones only, with some absent. The sample contains roughly 230,000 clones, around 91% of which appear only once. Sequences were obtained from PBMCs. The clonotype comes from a woman between 25 and 40 years old in good health and CMV-seronegative.

The chain's CDR3 is CASSYSVGNTEAFF. CDR3 DNA sequence: TGTGCCAGCAGTTACTCGGTTGGGAACACTGAAGCTTTCTTT. The chain joins TRBV6-5 to TRBJ1-1; D is ambiguous. Germline loops: CDR1 MNHEY, CDR2 SVGAGI. Trimming shortened V by 0 bases and J by 1 base, and 6 bases separated the two germline ends. The length of the CDR3 is 14 residues.